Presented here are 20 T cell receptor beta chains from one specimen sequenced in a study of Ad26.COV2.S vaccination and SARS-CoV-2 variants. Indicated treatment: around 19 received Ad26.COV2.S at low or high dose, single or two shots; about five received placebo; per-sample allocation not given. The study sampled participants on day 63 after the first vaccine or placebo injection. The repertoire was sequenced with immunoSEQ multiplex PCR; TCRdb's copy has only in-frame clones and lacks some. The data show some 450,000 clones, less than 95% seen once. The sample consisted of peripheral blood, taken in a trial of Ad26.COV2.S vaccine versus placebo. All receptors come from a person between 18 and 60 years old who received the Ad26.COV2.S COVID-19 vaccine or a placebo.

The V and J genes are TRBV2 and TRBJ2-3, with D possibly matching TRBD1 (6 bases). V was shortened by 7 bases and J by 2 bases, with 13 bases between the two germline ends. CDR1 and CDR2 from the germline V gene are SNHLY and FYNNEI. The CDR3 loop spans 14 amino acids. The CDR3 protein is CASNDPGDTDTQYF. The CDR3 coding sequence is TGTGCCAGCAATGACCCAGGGGACACAGATACGCAGTATTTT. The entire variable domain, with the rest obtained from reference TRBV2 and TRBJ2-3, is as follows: EPEVTQTPSHQVTQMGQEVILRCVPISNHLYFYWYRQILGQKVEFLVSFYNNEISEKSEIFDDQFSVERPDGSNFTLKIRSTKLEDSAMYFCASNDPGDTDTQYFGPGTRLTVL.

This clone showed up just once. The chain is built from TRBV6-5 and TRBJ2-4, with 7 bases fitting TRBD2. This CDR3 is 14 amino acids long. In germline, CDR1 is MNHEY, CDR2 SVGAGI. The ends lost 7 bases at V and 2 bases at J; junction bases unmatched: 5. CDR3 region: CASTTAGSKNIQYF. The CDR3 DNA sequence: TGTGCCAGCACCACAGCGGGGTCCAAAAACATTCAGTACTTC.

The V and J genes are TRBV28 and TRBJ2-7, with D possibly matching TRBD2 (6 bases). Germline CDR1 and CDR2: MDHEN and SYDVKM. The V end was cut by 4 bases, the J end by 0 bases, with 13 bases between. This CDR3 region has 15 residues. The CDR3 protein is CASSSIRRASYEQYF. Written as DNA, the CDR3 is TGTGCCAGCAGTTCTATCCGGAGGGCCTCCTACGAGCAGTACTTC.

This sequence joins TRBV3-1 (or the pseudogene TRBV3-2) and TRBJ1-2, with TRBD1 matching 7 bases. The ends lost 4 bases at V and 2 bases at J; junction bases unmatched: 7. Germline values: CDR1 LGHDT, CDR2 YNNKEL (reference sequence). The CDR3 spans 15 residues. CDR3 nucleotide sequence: TGTGCCAGCAGCCTCCTAGGGGGCGCGAACTATGGCTACACCTTC. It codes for CASSLLGGANYGYTF.

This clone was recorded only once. CDR3 loop: CASSLGSEGQETQYF. The CDR3 DNA is TGTGCCAGCAGCTTAGGGTCCGAGGGTCAAGAGACCCAGTACTTC. This chain links TRBV11-2 with TRBJ2-5; perhaps TRBD2 as D (5 bases). V shed 1 base and J shed 2 bases, with 11 bases lying between them. CDR1 SGHAT and CDR2 FQNNGV come from the germline V gene. The CDR3 sequence is 15 residues long.

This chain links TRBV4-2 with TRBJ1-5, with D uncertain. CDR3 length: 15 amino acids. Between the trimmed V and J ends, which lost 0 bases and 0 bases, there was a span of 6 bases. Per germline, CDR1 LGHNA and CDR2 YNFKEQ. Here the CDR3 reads CASSQEAGSNQPQHF. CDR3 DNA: TGTGCCAGCAGCCAAGAGGCGGGTAGCAATCAGCCCCAGCATTTT.

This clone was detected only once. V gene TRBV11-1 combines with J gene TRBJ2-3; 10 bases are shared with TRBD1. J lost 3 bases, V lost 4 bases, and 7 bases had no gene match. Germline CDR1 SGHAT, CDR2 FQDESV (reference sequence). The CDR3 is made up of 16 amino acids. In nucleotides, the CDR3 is TGTGCCAGCAGCTCAAGGAGGGGACAGGGGACAGATACGCAGTATTTT. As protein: CASSSRRGQGTDTQYF.

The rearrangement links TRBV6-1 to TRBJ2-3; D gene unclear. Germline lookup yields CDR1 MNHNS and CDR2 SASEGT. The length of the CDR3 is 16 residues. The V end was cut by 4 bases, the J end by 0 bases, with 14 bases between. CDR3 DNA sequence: TGTGCCAGCAGTGCTCCATCTATTCCTAGCACAGATACGCAGTATTTT. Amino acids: CASSAPSIPSTDTQYF.

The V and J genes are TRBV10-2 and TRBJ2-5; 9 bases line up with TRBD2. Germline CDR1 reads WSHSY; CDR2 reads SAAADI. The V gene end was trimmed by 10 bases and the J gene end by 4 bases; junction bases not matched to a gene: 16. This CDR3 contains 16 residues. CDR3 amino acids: CATSPGLASSRETQYF. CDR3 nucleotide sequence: TGCGCCACTTCCCCGGGACTAGCAAGTTCGCGAGAGACCCAGTACTTC.

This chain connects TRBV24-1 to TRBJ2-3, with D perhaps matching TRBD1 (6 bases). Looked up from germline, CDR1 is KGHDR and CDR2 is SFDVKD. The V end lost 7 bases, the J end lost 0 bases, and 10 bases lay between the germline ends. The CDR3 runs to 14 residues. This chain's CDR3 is CATRGTTSTDTQYF. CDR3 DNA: TGTGCCACCAGGGGGACAACTAGCACAGATACGCAGTATTTT.

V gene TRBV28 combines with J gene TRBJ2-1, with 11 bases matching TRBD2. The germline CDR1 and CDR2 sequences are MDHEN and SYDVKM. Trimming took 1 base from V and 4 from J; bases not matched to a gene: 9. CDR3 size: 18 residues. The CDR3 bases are TGTGCCAGCAGTTTATTCACTAGCGGGAGTTCATCTTACAATGAGCAGTTCTTC. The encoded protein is CASSLFTSGSSSYNEQFF.

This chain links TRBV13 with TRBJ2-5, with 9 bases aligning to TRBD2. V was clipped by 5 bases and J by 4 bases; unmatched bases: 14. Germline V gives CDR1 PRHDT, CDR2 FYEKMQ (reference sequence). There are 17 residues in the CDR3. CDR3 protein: CASSRPSGGRAGETQYF. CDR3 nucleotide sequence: TGTGCCAGCAGCCGGCCTTCGGGCGGGAGGGCCGGAGAGACCCAGTACTTC. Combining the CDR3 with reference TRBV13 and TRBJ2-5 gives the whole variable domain AAGVIQSPRHLIKEKRETATLKCYPIPRHDTVYWYQQGPGQDPQFLISFYEKMQSDKGSIPDRFSAQQFSDYHSELNMSSLELGDSALYFCASSRPSGGRAGETQYFGPGTRLLVL.

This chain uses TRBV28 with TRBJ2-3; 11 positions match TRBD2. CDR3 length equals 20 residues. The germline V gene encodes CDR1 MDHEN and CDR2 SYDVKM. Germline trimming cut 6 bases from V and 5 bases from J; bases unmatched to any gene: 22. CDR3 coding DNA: TGTGCCAGCAGCACCACTAGCGGGAGTTCCACACTACGACACAGAGATACGCAGTATTTT. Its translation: CASSTTSGSSTLRHRDTQYF.

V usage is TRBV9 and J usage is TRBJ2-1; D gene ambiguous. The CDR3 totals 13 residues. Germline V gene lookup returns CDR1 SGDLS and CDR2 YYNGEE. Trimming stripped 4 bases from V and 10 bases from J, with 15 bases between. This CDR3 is CASSPLAHWEQFF. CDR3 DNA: TGTGCCAGCAGCCCGCTCGCCCACTGGGAGCAGTTCTTC.

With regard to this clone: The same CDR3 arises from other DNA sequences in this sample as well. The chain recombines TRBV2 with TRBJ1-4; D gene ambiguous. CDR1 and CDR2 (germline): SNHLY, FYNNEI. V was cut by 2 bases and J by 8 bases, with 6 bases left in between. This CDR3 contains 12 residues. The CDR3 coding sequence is TGTGCCAGCAGTGAACGAGGGGAAAAACTGTTTTTT. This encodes CASSERGEKLFF. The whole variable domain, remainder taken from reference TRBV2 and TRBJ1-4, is EPEVTQTPSHQVTQMGQEVILRCVPISNHLYFYWYRQILGQKVEFLVSFYNNEISEKSEIFDDQFSVERPDGSNFTLKIRSTKLEDSAMYFCASSERGEKLFFGSGTQLSVL.

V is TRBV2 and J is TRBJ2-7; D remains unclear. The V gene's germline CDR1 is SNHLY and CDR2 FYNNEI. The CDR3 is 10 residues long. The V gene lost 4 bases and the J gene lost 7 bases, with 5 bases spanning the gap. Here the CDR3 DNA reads TGTGCCAGCAGTGGGCAAGAGCAGTACTTC. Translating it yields CASSGQEQYF.

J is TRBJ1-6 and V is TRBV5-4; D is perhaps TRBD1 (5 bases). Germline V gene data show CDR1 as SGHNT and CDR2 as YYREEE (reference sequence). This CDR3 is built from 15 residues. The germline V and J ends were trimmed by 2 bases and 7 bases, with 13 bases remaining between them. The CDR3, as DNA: TGTGCCAGCAGCTTTTGGGGCGGATCGAATTCACCCCTCCACTTT. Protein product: CASSFWGGSNSPLHF.

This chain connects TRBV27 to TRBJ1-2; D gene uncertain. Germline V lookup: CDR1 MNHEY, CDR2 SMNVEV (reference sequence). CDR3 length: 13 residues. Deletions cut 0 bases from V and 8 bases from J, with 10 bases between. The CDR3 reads CASSLSIGRGYTF. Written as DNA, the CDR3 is TGTGCCAGCAGTTTATCGATCGGTCGGGGCTACACCTTC.

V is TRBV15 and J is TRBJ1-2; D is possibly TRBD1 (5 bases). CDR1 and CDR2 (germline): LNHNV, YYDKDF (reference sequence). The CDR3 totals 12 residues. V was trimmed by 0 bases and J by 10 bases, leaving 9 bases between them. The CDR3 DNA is TGTGCCACCAGCAGAGACAGGGTAACCTACACCTTC. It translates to CATSRDRVTYTF.

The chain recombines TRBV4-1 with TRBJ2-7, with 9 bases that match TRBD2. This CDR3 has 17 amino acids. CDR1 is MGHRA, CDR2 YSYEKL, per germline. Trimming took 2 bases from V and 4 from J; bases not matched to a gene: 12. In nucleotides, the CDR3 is TGCGCCAGCAGCCAATACTTAGCGGGAGCGCTCTTTTACGAGCAGTACTTC. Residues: CASSQYLAGALFYEQYF.